The clone carrying this TCR beta chain was observed at least ten times. Its specificity is not known. Together with a sample-barcoded 5' primer, a J-beta primer mix was included in a second PCR lasting about 6 to 11 cycles. Each cDNA molecule was tagged by a template-switch adaptor with 12 random nucleotides. Every sample gave at least 2.5 million paired-end reads containing CDR3. TCRdb fed the 5' RACE reads into MiXCR, producing one record per CDR3 protein. The sample yields about 670,000 distinct CDR3 sequences, around 50% seen once. This entry is derived from a study of blood T cells in healthy people across ages. Whole-study findings and limits: PBMCs went unsorted, and a conclusive naive versus antigen-experienced comparison was therefore prevented. Getting older went along with TCR beta diversity per million T cells dropping roughly linearly.

The junction had 4 bases not matched to a gene; V was cut back by 9 bases and J by 8 bases. CDR1 and CDR2 (germline): MNHNY, SVGAGI (reference sequence). The CDR3 is made up of 11 amino acids. The sequenced material came from blood. This sequence joins TRBV6-6 and TRBJ2-1; 7 bases fit TRBD1. This clonotype was sampled from a woman of 80 years or more in good health. CDR3 in DNA: TGTGCCAGTCGGACAGGCCATGAGCAGTTCTTC. Its translation is CASRTGHEQFF.